These T cell receptor beta chains were read from a single sample in a study of blood T cell repertoires in COVID-19. Data came from immunoSEQ multiplex PCR; TCRdb stores just in-frame clones and leaves some out. The sample shows 150,000 or so clones, around 92% of them seen only once. Sequencing was carried out using peripheral blood. The receptors come from a man aged 30-40 years with COVID-19, enrolled during active disease. Both conserved end residues are part of each CDR3. Each record gives: J gene, clone size, V gene, CDR3 protein. Not all rows give a size; the values are once, few, many and, for expanded clones, a class.

>TRBJ1-1|NA|TRBV7-9
CASSLSGGYTEAFF
>TRBJ1-3|NA|TRBV7-9
CASSLDGVLSGNTIYF
>TRBJ2-1|NA|TRBV28
CASSQGLSQRYNEQFF
>TRBJ2-7|NA|TRBV9
CASSEREDSGTLKYEQYF
>TRBJ2-7|NA|TRBV11-2
CASSLDYGQGNDHEQYF
>TRBJ1-5|NA|TRBV4-1
CASSQAGGGRNQPQHF
>TRBJ2-1|NA|TRBV9
CASSVMGQGNYNEQFF
>TRBJ1-5|NA|TRBV7-2
CASSLVSPRQGGNQPQHF
>TRBJ1-5|NA|TRBV30
CAWSAKGQGASNQPQHF
>TRBJ1-2|NA|TRBV7-2
CASSLARGGMGYGYTF
>TRBJ1-6|NA|TRBV13
CASSSRGQGVSPLHF
>TRBJ1-1|NA|TRBV28
CASPKRGGVNTEAFF
>TRBJ1-4|NA|TRBV5-1
CASSFSPGGGNEKLFF
>TRBJ2-7|NA|TRBV20-1
CSARSGHEQYF
>TRBJ2-7|NA|TRBV4-2
CASSRRTSGSSHAPSYEQYF
>TRBJ2-7|few|TRBV28
CASSIRSPPGEQYF
>TRBJ2-1|NA|TRBV4-1
CASSQAGGDEQFF
>TRBJ2-1|once|TRBV7-3
CASSQTSGRRYNEQFF
>TRBJ1-3|NA|TRBV29-1
CSVEIEAGSGNTIYF
>TRBJ1-2|NA|TRBV5-6
CASSLAFGHTF
>TRBJ2-7|NA|TRBV6-2/TRBV6-3
CASSRTGSYEQYF
>TRBJ2-2|NA|TRBV7-3
CASSLTRVAGDGGELFF
>TRBJ2-1|NA|TRBV9
CASSVRGGDEQFF
>TRBJ2-7|once|TRBV27
CASSPQGTGRSYEQYF
>TRBJ1-2|NA|TRBV6-6
CASSLRQGDNYGYTF
>TRBJ1-2|NA|TRBV10-3
CAISESNRGHGYTF
>TRBJ1-4|NA|TRBV10-3
CAISDTGSNEKLFF
>TRBJ1-4|NA|TRBV6-5
CASLAGQGRGEKLFF
>TRBJ1-3|NA|TRBV28
CASSEVGQGGDTIYF
>TRBJ1-1|NA|TRBV4-3
CASTSDGTGRRNTEAFF